Listed below are T cell receptor beta chains from one sample, sequenced in a study of T cell responses to AZD1222 COVID-19 vaccine. Libraries were prepared by immunoSEQ multiplex PCR; TCRdb keeps only in-frame clonotypes and omits some of them. This table has 200,000 or so clones, about 92% appearing once. Sequencing used peripheral blood, obtained on day 0 of MenACWY control vaccination. These receptors originate from an adult in good health. Both conserved end residues are part of each CDR3. A D gene is named only where the DNA matches it firmly. Clone size, where shown, is once, few, many, or a class for clones that have expanded.

D	J	V	size	CDR3	DNA
NA	TRBJ2-3	TRBV3-1/TRBV3-2	NA	CASSFYGGHTDTQYF	TGTGCCAGCAGCTTTTACGGGGGCCACACAGATACGCAGTATTTT
TRBD1	TRBJ1-3	TRBV4-2	NA	CASSQDKGATGNTIYF	TGTGCCAGCAGCCAAGATAAGGGGGCAACAGGAAACACCATATATTTT
TRBD1	TRBJ1-2	TRBV5-1	NA	CASSWRGTDYGYTF	TGCGCCAGCAGCTGGAGGGGGACAGACTATGGCTACACCTTC
NA	TRBJ2-7	TRBV6-5	NA	CASRLAAPYEQYF	TGTGCCAGCAGGTTAGCGGCCCCCTACGAGCAGTACTTC
NA	TRBJ1-3	TRBV4-3	NA	CASSQDLGNPSGNTIYF	TGCGCCAGCAGCCAAGATCTGGGGAATCCCTCTGGAAACACCATATATTTT
NA	TRBJ2-4	TRBV30	NA	CAWGERKNIQYF	TGTGCCTGGGGGGAGCGGAAAAACATTCAGTACTTC
NA	TRBJ1-4	TRBV18	NA	CASSLDQNEKLFF	TGTGCCAGCTCCCTGGACCAAAATGAAAAACTGTTTTTT
NA	TRBJ1-2	TRBV6-5	NA	CASSYMGVYTF	TGTGCCAGCAGTTACATGGGTGTCTACACCTTC
NA	TRBJ2-3	TRBV18	NA	CASQSPMLPDTQYF	TGTGCCAGCCAATCACCTATGCTTCCTGATACGCAGTATTTT
TRBD2	TRBJ2-5	TRBV6-5	NA	CASRLAGARQETQYF	TGTGCCAGCCGACTAGCGGGGGCCCGCCAAGAGACCCAGTACTTC
NA	TRBJ1-6	TRBV23-1	NA	CASSHPTVYNSPLHF	TGCGCCAGCAGTCACCCCACGGTTTATAATTCACCCCTCCACTTT
NA	TRBJ1-2	TRBV25-1	NA	CASSEGPNYGYTF	TGTGCCAGCAGTGAAGGTCCCAACTATGGCTACACCTTC
TRBD1	TRBJ1-2	TRBV7-8	NA	CASSQGQGVYGYTF	TGTGCCAGCAGCCAAGGACAGGGAGTCTATGGCTACACCTTC
TRBD1	TRBJ2-1	TRBV29-1	once	CSVDPGQEDNEQFF	TGCAGCGTTGATCCGGGACAGGAGGACAATGAGCAGTTCTTC
TRBD2	TRBJ2-1	TRBV19	NA	CASSPRLAGGRVNEQFF	TGTGCCAGTAGTCCCCGACTAGCGGGGGGGCGGGTCAATGAGCAGTTCTTC
NA	TRBJ1-1	TRBV7-9	few	CASKVNTEAFF	TGTGCCAGCAAGGTGAACACTGAAGCTTTCTTT
TRBD1	TRBJ1-4	TRBV2	NA	CASRIPGQGREKLFF	TGTGCCAGCAGGATTCCGGGACAGGGAAGGGAAAAACTGTTTTTT
TRBD1	TRBJ1-2	TRBV3-1/TRBV3-2	once	CASRRQGAGNYGYTF	TGTGCCAGCAGAAGACAGGGGGCGGGGAACTATGGCTACACCTTC
TRBD1	TRBJ1-1	TRBV7-2	NA	CASSSDRDTEAFF	TGTGCCAGCAGCTCTGACAGGGACACTGAAGCTTTCTTT
TRBD1	TRBJ2-3	TRBV5-1	NA	CASSLVQGAPDTQYF	TGCGCCAGCAGCTTGGTTCAGGGGGCTCCAGATACGCAGTATTTT
TRBD2	TRBJ2-2	TRBV6-4	NA	CASSDSPSGGRTGELFF	TGTGCCAGCAGTGACTCCCCTAGCGGGGGGAGGACCGGGGAGCTGTTTTTT
NA	TRBJ1-4	TRBV25-1	NA	CASSDILDSQEKLFF	TGTGCCAGCAGTGACATTCTGGACAGCCAGGAAAAACTGTTTTTT
TRBD1	TRBJ1-5	TRBV2	NA	CASGRTGRAQPQHF	TGTGCCAGCGGACGGACAGGCCGGGCGCAGCCCCAGCATTTT
NA	TRBJ2-7	TRBV6-6	once	CASNLQGISYEQYF	TGTGCCAGCAACCTACAGGGTATCTCCTACGAGCAGTACTTC
NA	TRBJ1-2	TRBV29-1	NA	CSVGSGNYGYTF	TGCAGCGTGGGGTCGGGGAACTATGGCTACACCTTC
NA	TRBJ1-3	TRBV5-1	NA	CASSLGSGSGNTIYF	TGCGCCAGCAGCTTGGGCAGCGGCTCTGGAAACACCATATATTTT
NA	TRBJ1-1	TRBV13	many	CASSLGRLNTEAFF	TGTGCCAGCAGCTTAGGCCGTTTGAACACTGAAGCTTTCTTT
NA	TRBJ1-4	TRBV30	NA	CAWSVPRQGNEKLFF	TGTGCCTGGAGTGTACCGCGGCAGGGTAATGAAAAACTGTTTTTT
TRBD1	TRBJ2-2	TRBV7-2	NA	CASSFETGGGTGELFF	TGTGCCAGCAGCTTTGAGACAGGGGGAGGCACCGGGGAGCTGTTTTTT
NA	TRBJ2-4	TRBV10-3	NA	CAISESGALAKNIQYF	TGTGCCATCAGTGAGTCGGGGGCCTTAGCCAAAAACATTCAGTACTTC
TRBD2	TRBJ2-1	TRBV29-1	NA	CSVEAPLAGVYNEQFF	TGCAGCGTTGAAGCTCCACTAGCGGGGGTCTACAATGAGCAGTTCTTC
NA	TRBJ1-4	TRBV7-6	NA	CASSFVGVLNEKLFF	TGTGCCAGCAGCTTTGTAGGGGTTTTAAATGAAAAACTGTTTTTT
NA	TRBJ2-5	TRBV29-1	once	CSVGETVQETQYF	TGCAGCGTTGGCGAGACAGTCCAAGAGACCCAGTACTTC
NA	TRBJ1-5	TRBV30	NA	CAWSRDSNQPQHF	TGTGCCTGGAGTAGGGACTCAAATCAGCCCCAGCATTTT
TRBD1	TRBJ1-5	TRBV2	NA	CASGDRGLQPQHF	TGTGCCAGCGGGGACAGGGGGCTTCAGCCCCAGCATTTT
NA	TRBJ2-7	TRBV7-3	NA	CASSLPGTGYEQYF	TGTGCCAGCAGCTTGCCCGGGACGGGCTACGAGCAGTACTTC
TRBD1	TRBJ1-1	TRBV18	once	CASSNEAGGVTEAFF	TGTGCCAGCTCAAACGAGGCAGGGGGCGTCACTGAAGCTTTCTTT
NA	TRBJ1-1	TRBV25-1	NA	CASSDQQGKAFF	TGTGCCAGCAGTGATCAACAGGGTAAAGCTTTCTTT
NA	TRBJ2-4	TRBV12-3/TRBV12-4	once	CASSPGTRNIQYF	TGTGCCAGCAGTCCAGGGACAAGGAACATTCAGTACTTC